Listed below are T cell receptor beta chains from one sample, sequenced in a study of beta chain features in type 1 diabetes. Profiled with immunoSEQ multiplex PCR; TCRdb holds only in-frame clones, not every one. The repertoire holds 310,000 or so clones, approximately 10% seen once, with about 0.015% in the top ten. Sequencing used naive CD4+ T cells from blood. Receptors originate from a woman aged 25 to 39 in good health. Both conserved end residues are part of each CDR3. The order of the fields is J gene, V gene, clone size, D gene, CDR3 protein, CDR3 DNA. D genes are given only for firm matches. Clone size, where shown, is once, few, many, or a class for clones that have expanded.

J gene: TRBJ2-1; V gene: TRBV5-1; clone size: -; D gene: TRBD2; CDR3 protein: CASSLAEREPYNEQFF; CDR3 DNA: TGCGCCAGCAGCTTGGCCGAGCGGGAACCCTACAATGAGCAGTTCTTC
J gene: TRBJ2-1; V gene: TRBV9; clone size: -; D gene: -; CDR3 protein: CASSVQANNEQFF; CDR3 DNA: TGTGCCAGCAGCGTACAAGCGAACAATGAGCAGTTCTTC
J gene: TRBJ2-7; V gene: TRBV7-3; clone size: few; D gene: -; CDR3 protein: CASSLSHSYEQYF; CDR3 DNA: TGTGCCAGCAGCTTATCACACTCCTACGAGCAGTACTTC
J gene: TRBJ2-1; V gene: TRBV4-1; clone size: -; D gene: -; CDR3 protein: CASSQDGGGGITQFF; CDR3 DNA: TGCGCCAGCAGCCAAGATGGTGGAGGAGGGATTACCCAGTTCTTC
J gene: TRBJ2-2; V gene: TRBV2; clone size: -; D gene: -; CDR3 protein: CATRGRRTGELFF; CDR3 DNA: TGTGCCACCAGGGGCAGGCGTACCGGGGAGCTGTTTTTT
J gene: TRBJ1-1; V gene: TRBV29-1; clone size: -; D gene: -; CDR3 protein: CSVADSPNTEAFF; CDR3 DNA: TGCAGCGTAGCGGACAGCCCGAACACTGAAGCTTTCTTT
J gene: TRBJ2-5; V gene: TRBV18; clone size: -; D gene: TRBD2; CDR3 protein: CASSLSAGVFQETQYF; CDR3 DNA: TGTGCCAGCTCACTCTCAGCGGGAGTATTCCAAGAGACCCAGTACTTC
J gene: TRBJ2-7; V gene: TRBV7-8; clone size: -; D gene: TRBD1; CDR3 protein: CASSLARGQGRYEQYF; CDR3 DNA: TGTGCCAGCAGCTTAGCAAGGGGGCAGGGAAGGTACGAGCAGTACTTC
J gene: TRBJ1-5; V gene: TRBV29-1; clone size: many; D gene: TRBD1; CDR3 protein: CSVDGGGGNQPQHF; CDR3 DNA: TGCAGCGTTGATGGAGGGGGCGGCAATCAGCCCCAGCATTTT
J gene: TRBJ2-7; V gene: TRBV27; clone size: few; D gene: TRBD1; CDR3 protein: CASSGKGTGRTKQYF; CDR3 DNA: TGTGCCAGCAGTGGTAAAGGGACAGGAAGGACGAAGCAGTACTTC
J gene: TRBJ2-1; V gene: TRBV25-1; clone size: -; D gene: TRBD2; CDR3 protein: CASSEALAAYNEQFF; CDR3 DNA: TGTGCCAGCAGTGAGGCGCTAGCGGCGTACAATGAGCAGTTCTTC
J gene: TRBJ2-3; V gene: TRBV5-1; clone size: -; D gene: TRBD2; CDR3 protein: CASSAGLAGVHPQYF; CDR3 DNA: TGCGCCAGCAGCGCCGGACTAGCGGGAGTCCACCCGCAGTATTTT
J gene: TRBJ1-4; V gene: TRBV27; clone size: -; D gene: TRBD1; CDR3 protein: CASRLQGATNEKLFF; CDR3 DNA: TGTGCCAGCAGATTACAGGGGGCCACTAATGAAAAACTGTTTTTT
J gene: TRBJ2-5; V gene: TRBV7-2; clone size: few; D gene: TRBD2; CDR3 protein: CASSFQGLAGQETQYF; CDR3 DNA: TGTGCCAGCAGCTTCCAAGGGCTAGCGGGACAAGAGACCCAGTACTTC
J gene: TRBJ1-2; V gene: TRBV29-1; clone size: few; D gene: -; CDR3 protein: CSVVAGNNYGYTF; CDR3 DNA: TGCAGCGTTGTGGCAGGGAATAACTATGGCTACACCTTC
J gene: TRBJ2-1; V gene: TRBV18; clone size: -; D gene: -; CDR3 protein: CASSPGTGFAFF; CDR3 DNA: TGTGCCAGCTCACCTGGCACAGGGTTTGCGTTCTTC
J gene: TRBJ2-2; V gene: TRBV27; clone size: -; D gene: -; CDR3 protein: CASSSGTNTGELFF; CDR3 DNA: TGTGCCAGCAGTTCCGGGACTAACACCGGGGAGCTGTTTTTT
J gene: TRBJ2-5; V gene: TRBV27; clone size: -; D gene: TRBD2; CDR3 protein: CASRLAGEGETQYF; CDR3 DNA: TGTGCCAGCAGGCTAGCGGGAGAGGGGGAGACCCAGTACTTC
J gene: TRBJ2-1; V gene: TRBV11-2; clone size: -; D gene: -; CDR3 protein: CASSPGVGRSSYNEQFF; CDR3 DNA: TGTGCCAGCAGCCCCGGGGTGGGTCGGAGCTCCTACAATGAGCAGTTCTTC
J gene: TRBJ2-2; V gene: TRBV6-4; clone size: -; D gene: TRBD2; CDR3 protein: CASSVGLAGRGGELFF; CDR3 DNA: TGTGCCAGCAGTGTGGGACTAGCGGGACGTGGCGGGGAGCTGTTTTTT
J gene: TRBJ2-1; V gene: TRBV5-1; clone size: few; D gene: -; CDR3 protein: CASSPPRSANEQFF; CDR3 DNA: TGCGCCAGCAGCCCTCCACGTTCCGCGAATGAGCAGTTCTTC
J gene: TRBJ2-3; V gene: TRBV29-1; clone size: few; D gene: TRBD1; CDR3 protein: CSVGTGPDTQYF; CDR3 DNA: TGCAGCGTTGGGACAGGCCCGGATACGCAGTATTTT
J gene: TRBJ1-3; V gene: TRBV7-2; clone size: -; D gene: -; CDR3 protein: CASSPGTQRNTIYF; CDR3 DNA: TGTGCCAGCAGCCCGGGGACTCAACGAAACACCATATATTTT
J gene: TRBJ1-1; V gene: TRBV19; clone size: few; D gene: -; CDR3 protein: CASNRDGNTEAFF; CDR3 DNA: TGTGCCAGTAACAGGGATGGAAACACTGAAGCTTTCTTT
J gene: TRBJ2-5; V gene: TRBV7-3; clone size: -; D gene: -; CDR3 protein: CASSLTPAGQETQYF; CDR3 DNA: TGTGCCAGCAGCTTAACTCCAGCGGGCCAAGAGACCCAGTACTTC
J gene: TRBJ2-1; V gene: TRBV7-9; clone size: few; D gene: TRBD1; CDR3 protein: CASSLVFGQGYLDEQFF; CDR3 DNA: TGTGCCAGCAGCTTAGTTTTTGGACAGGGGTATTTGGATGAGCAGTTCTTC
J gene: TRBJ2-1; V gene: TRBV27; clone size: -; D gene: TRBD2; CDR3 protein: CASRREGLNEQFF; CDR3 DNA: TGTGCCAGCAGGCGGGAGGGCCTCAATGAGCAGTTCTTC
J gene: TRBJ2-1; V gene: TRBV7-8; clone size: few; D gene: -; CDR3 protein: CASSLGAGAGAQFF; CDR3 DNA: TGTGCCAGCAGCTTAGGAGCGGGCGCCGGAGCGCAGTTCTTC
J gene: TRBJ1-1; V gene: TRBV6-5; clone size: -; D gene: -; CDR3 protein: CASSYSGEGTEAFF; CDR3 DNA: TGTGCCAGCAGTTACTCTGGGGAGGGCACTGAAGCTTTCTTT
J gene: TRBJ2-4; V gene: TRBV23-1; clone size: -; D gene: TRBD1; CDR3 protein: CASQVKVDRGVKNIQYF; CDR3 DNA: TGCGCCAGCCAAGTGAAGGTGGACAGGGGGGTCAAAAACATTCAGTACTTC
J gene: TRBJ1-1; V gene: TRBV5-4; clone size: -; D gene: -; CDR3 protein: CASSLGQDTEAFF; CDR3 DNA: TGTGCCAGCAGCTTGGGACAGGACACTGAAGCTTTCTTT
J gene: TRBJ2-1; V gene: TRBV7-9; clone size: few; D gene: -; CDR3 protein: CASSLSQFNEQFF; CDR3 DNA: TGTGCCAGCAGCTTGTCTCAGTTCAATGAGCAGTTCTTC
J gene: TRBJ1-5; V gene: TRBV28; clone size: few; D gene: -; CDR3 protein: CASSTGNNQPQHF; CDR3 DNA: TGTGCCAGCAGTACAGGGAACAATCAGCCCCAGCATTTT
J gene: TRBJ2-1; V gene: TRBV10-3; clone size: few; D gene: TRBD2; CDR3 protein: CAISEPSGRSNEQFF; CDR3 DNA: TGTGCCATCAGTGAACCTAGCGGGAGGTCGAATGAGCAGTTCTTC
J gene: TRBJ2-7; V gene: TRBV7-2; clone size: few; D gene: -; CDR3 protein: CASSLLIYEQYF; CDR3 DNA: TGTGCCAGCAGCTTATTAATCTACGAGCAGTACTTC
J gene: TRBJ2-3; V gene: TRBV30; clone size: -; D gene: -; CDR3 protein: CAWSGGTDTQYF; CDR3 DNA: TGTGCCTGGAGTGGAGGCACAGATACGCAGTATTTT
J gene: TRBJ1-2; V gene: TRBV30; clone size: -; D gene: -; CDR3 protein: CAWSPDSYGYTF; CDR3 DNA: TGTGCCTGGAGTCCAGACAGCTATGGCTACACCTTC
J gene: TRBJ2-3; V gene: TRBV6-6; clone size: few; D gene: -; CDR3 protein: CASGRLGASTDTQYF; CDR3 DNA: TGTGCCAGCGGCCGTCTTGGAGCTAGCACAGATACGCAGTATTTT
J gene: TRBJ2-1; V gene: TRBV9; clone size: -; D gene: -; CDR3 protein: CASSVEGGSLNEQFF; CDR3 DNA: TGTGCCAGCAGCGTAGAGGGGGGGAGTCTCAATGAGCAGTTCTTC
J gene: TRBJ2-7; V gene: TRBV6-6; clone size: few; D gene: -; CDR3 protein: CASSLEGGYEQYF; CDR3 DNA: TGTGCCAGCAGTTTGGAGGGAGGCTACGAGCAGTACTTC
J gene: TRBJ2-1; V gene: TRBV7-3; clone size: few; D gene: TRBD2; CDR3 protein: CASSLAGGPEQFF; CDR3 DNA: TGTGCCAGCAGCCTAGCGGGAGGTCCTGAGCAGTTCTTC
J gene: TRBJ2-7; V gene: TRBV7-2; clone size: few; D gene: TRBD1; CDR3 protein: CASSRRQGPTYEQYF; CDR3 DNA: TGTGCCAGCAGCCGCAGACAGGGGCCAACCTACGAGCAGTACTTC
J gene: TRBJ2-7; V gene: TRBV27; clone size: few; D gene: -; CDR3 protein: CASSLRRFGYEQYF; CDR3 DNA: TGTGCCAGCAGTTTGCGGAGATTCGGATACGAGCAGTACTTC
J gene: TRBJ2-7; V gene: TRBV19; clone size: -; D gene: -; CDR3 protein: CASSRTGSYEQYF; CDR3 DNA: TGTGCCAGTAGCCGTACCGGGAGCTACGAGCAGTACTTC
J gene: TRBJ2-3; V gene: TRBV6-5; clone size: few; D gene: -; CDR3 protein: CASSYAVTPGTQYF; CDR3 DNA: TGTGCCAGCAGTTACGCGGTCACCCCCGGTACGCAGTATTTT